This TCR beta chain comes out of a study of T cells in Graves' hyperthyroidism and ophthalmopathy. Looking at the study overall: Peripheral blood was taken when the disease was first diagnosed, before any treatment began. Study-wide results and caveats: Using 13 V-J features, a model discriminated ophthalmopathy from stable hyperthyroidism.

This clonotype was recorded a few times. The antigen is unknown. There were TCR beta CDR3 regions amplified from RNA transcripts. Primed by the HTBI set, a first-round RT-PCR was run on the TCR CDR3. TCRdb reanalysed the multiplex PCR reads using MiXCR and keeps one entry per CDR3 protein. Seen here are fewer than 900,000 distinct CDR3 sequences, around 19% observed once, and the top ten hold 16%. The blood specimen was taken at initial hyperthyroidism diagnosis, before any ophthalmopathy symptoms. This CDR3 has 15 amino acids. CDR1 is LGHDT and CDR2 is YNNKEL in the germline V gene (reference sequence). Trimming pared 8 bases from V and 5 bases from J, leaving 20 bases between.

The sample consisted of blood. The rearrangement links TRBV3-1 to TRBJ2-3; no firm D call. The clonotype comes from a woman aged 45-65 years with Graves' hyperthyroidism that later progressed to Graves' ophthalmopathy. The CDR3 sequence is CASSMEQMTEDTQYF. The CDR3 DNA is TGTGCCAGCTCAATGGAACAGATGACCGAAGATACGCAGTATTTT.